The 9 T cell receptor beta chains given below trace back to one sample, sequenced in a study of regulatory T cells in long-lasting Graves disease. Time point noted: persistent/refractory GD, antithyroid drugs over 5 years with positive TRAb. Researchers made the TCR library from RNA that was extracted from PBMCs. Relying on iRepertoire HTBI primers and Arm-PCR of CDR3 regions, the team built TCR beta libraries. TCRdb called the multiplex PCR reads again in MiXCR, with one record for every CDR3 protein. The top ten hold 14% of the sample, which has around 400,000 distinct CDR3 sequences, under 25% seen once. Here the sequenced sample was peripheral blood mononuclear cells (PBMCs), taken when the disease was refractory, from a patient treated with antithyroid drugs. These receptors all stem from a female donor with Graves disease.

This clonotype appeared many times. The rearrangement joins TRBV28 to TRBJ2-7; TRBD1 aligns across 9 bases. This CDR3 is 16 amino acids long. Looked up from germline, CDR1 is MDHEN and CDR2 is SYDVKM. Trimming took 1 base from V and 6 from J; bases not matched to a gene: 10. The chain's CDR3 is CASSLSGTGLYSEQYF. The CDR3 region has the DNA TGTGCCAGCAGTTTATCTGGGACAGGGTTGTACTCCGAGCAGTACTTC.

The sample holds many counts of this clonotype. Here the CDR3 reads CASTLQGGNNQPQHF. The CDR3 nucleotides are TGTGCCAGCACCTTACAGGGTGGTAACAATCAGCCCCAGCATTTT. The chain uses TRBV12-3 or TRBV12-4 and TRBJ1-5; weak D call: TRBD1 (6 bases). The CDR3 is made up of 15 amino acids. V gave up 7 bases and J gave up 3 bases, with 16 bases separating them.

At least ten counts were recorded for this clonotype. The genes are TRBV27 and TRBJ2-7; TRBD2 is a possible D gene (6 bases). The CDR3 is 16 amino acids. V was trimmed by 10 bases and J by 0 bases, leaving 22 bases between them. The germline V gene encodes CDR1 MNHEY and CDR2 SMNVEV (reference sequence). The CDR3 spells CATLGLAGSGSYEQYF. The CDR3 nucleotides are TGTGCCACCTTGGGACTGGCGGGATCGGGCTCCTACGAGCAGTACTTC.

This chain links TRBV6-9 with TRBJ2-2, with D uncertain. Germline V gene lookup returns CDR1 MNHGY and CDR2 SVAAGI. The CDR3 spans 14 residues. V lost 4 bases and J 4 bases, leaving 10 bases between the germline ends. In nucleotides, the CDR3 is TGTGCCAGCAGTTTCGGAATAGGCACCGGGGAGCTGTTTTTT. Residues: CASSFGIGTGELFF.

This clonotype has a count of ten or more. The chain employs TRBV30 and TRBJ1-1, with D maybe TRBD1 (6 bases). Germline V gene lookup returns CDR1 GTSNPN and CDR2 SVGIG (reference sequence). This CDR3 is 12 amino acids long. V gave up 4 bases and J gave up 3 bases, with 9 bases separating them. The CDR3 region has the DNA TGTGCCTGGAACAGGGAGTACACTGAAGCTTTCTTT. This codes for CAWNREYTEAFF.

The chain joins TRBV5-1 to TRBJ2-7; TRBD2 matches 8 bases. Germline values: CDR1 SGHRS, CDR2 YFSETQ. The CDR3 consists of 16 residues. V shed 2 bases and J 4 bases; nucleotides not matched to a gene: 11. In DNA form, the CDR3 reads TGCGCCAGCAGCTTAAGGCCGGTGGCGGGAGGTTACGAGCAGTACTTC. It encodes CASSLRPVAGGYEQYF.

Regarding this clonotype: A much larger clone lies one base from this, so it may be a read error. This sequence joins TRBV6-5 and TRBJ2-7, with 12 bases lining up with TRBD2. The V gene's germline CDR1 is MNHEY and CDR2 SVGAGI. The CDR3 consists of 15 residues. V shed 4 bases and J 7 bases; nucleotides not matched to a gene: 8. CDR3 in amino acids: CASSFLAGGLGEQYF. CDR3 DNA: TGTGCCAGCAGTTTCCTAGCGGGAGGGCTGGGGGAGCAGTACTTC.

This clonotype was counted once. At one end the junction does not follow the germline gene, possibly because of a read error. The chain carries TRBV12-3 or TRBV12-4 and TRBJ2-2, with 13 bases that match TRBD2. The CDR3 runs to 20 residues. In nucleotides, the CDR3 is TGTGCCAGCAGTTTGTTCGGACTAGCGGGAGAGTATCAGGGCACCGGGGGGCTGTTTTTT. Its translation is CASSLFGLAGEYQGTGGLFF.

This clonotype was observed at least ten times. The J gene is TRBJ2-5, the V gene TRBV30, with D perhaps TRBD2 (6 bases). V gave up 0 bases and J gave up 3 bases, with 8 bases separating them. Germline CDR1 and CDR2: GTSNPN and SVGIG (reference sequence). The CDR3 runs 13 residues. The CDR3 spells CAWSVGGKETQYF. DNA for the CDR3: TGTGCCTGGAGTGTAGGCGGGAAAGAGACCCAGTACTTC. Full variable domain (rest looked up from reference TRBV30 and TRBJ2-5): SQTIHQWPATLVQPVGSPLSLECTVEGTSNPNLYWYRQAAGRGLQLLFYSVGIGQISSEVPQNLSASRPQDRQFILSSKKLLLSDSGFYLCAWSVGGKETQYFGPGTRLLVL.